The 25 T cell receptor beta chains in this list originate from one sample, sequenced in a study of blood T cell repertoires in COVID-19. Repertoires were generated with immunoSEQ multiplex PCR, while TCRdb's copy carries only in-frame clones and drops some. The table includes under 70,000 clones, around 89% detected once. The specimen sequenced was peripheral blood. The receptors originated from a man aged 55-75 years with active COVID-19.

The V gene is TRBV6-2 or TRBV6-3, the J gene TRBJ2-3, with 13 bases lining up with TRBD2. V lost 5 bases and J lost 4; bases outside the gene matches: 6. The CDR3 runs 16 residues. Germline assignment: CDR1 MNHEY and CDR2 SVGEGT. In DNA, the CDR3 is TGTGCCAGCAGTCCCCGGACTAGCGGGAGATCAGATACGCAGTATTTT. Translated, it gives CASSPRTSGRSDTQYF.

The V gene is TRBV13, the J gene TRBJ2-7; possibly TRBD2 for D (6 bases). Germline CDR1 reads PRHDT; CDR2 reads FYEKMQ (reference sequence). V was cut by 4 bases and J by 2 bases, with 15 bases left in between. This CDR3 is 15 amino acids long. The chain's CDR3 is CASSYDRDSTYEQYF. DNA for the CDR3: TGTGCCAGCAGCTACGACCGGGACTCAACCTACGAGCAGTACTTC.

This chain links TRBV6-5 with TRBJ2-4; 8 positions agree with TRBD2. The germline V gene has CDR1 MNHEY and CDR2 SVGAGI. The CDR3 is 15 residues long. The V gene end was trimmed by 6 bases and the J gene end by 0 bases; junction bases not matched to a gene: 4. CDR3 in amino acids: CASRSGSLAKNIQYF. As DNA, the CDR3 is TGTGCCAGCAGGAGCGGGAGTTTAGCCAAAAACATTCAGTACTTC.

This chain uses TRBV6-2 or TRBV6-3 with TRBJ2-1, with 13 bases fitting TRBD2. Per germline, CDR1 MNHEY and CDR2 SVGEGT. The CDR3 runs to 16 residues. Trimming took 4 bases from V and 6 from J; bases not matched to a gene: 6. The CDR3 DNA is TGTGCCAGCAGTTTACTAGCGGGAGGGCCTATCAATGAGCAGTTCTTC. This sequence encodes CASSLLAGGPINEQFF.

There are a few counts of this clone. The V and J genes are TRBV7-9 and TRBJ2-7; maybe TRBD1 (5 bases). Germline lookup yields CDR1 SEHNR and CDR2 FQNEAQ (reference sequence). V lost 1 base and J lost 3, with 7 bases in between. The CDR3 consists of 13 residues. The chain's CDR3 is CASSLVGDYEQYF. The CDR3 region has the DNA TGTGCCAGCAGCTTAGTAGGGGACTACGAGCAGTACTTC.

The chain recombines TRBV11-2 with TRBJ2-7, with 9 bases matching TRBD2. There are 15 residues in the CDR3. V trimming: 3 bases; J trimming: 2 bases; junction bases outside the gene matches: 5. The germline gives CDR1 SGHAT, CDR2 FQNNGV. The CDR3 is CASSLGLAGAYEQYF. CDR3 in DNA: TGTGCCAGCAGCTTGGGACTAGCCGGGGCCTACGAGCAGTACTTC.

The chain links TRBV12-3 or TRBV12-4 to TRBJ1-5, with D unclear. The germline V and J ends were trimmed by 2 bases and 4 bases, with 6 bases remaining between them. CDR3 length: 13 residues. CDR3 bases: TGTGCCAGCAGTTTACGTCTAAATCAGCCCCAGCATTTT. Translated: CASSLRLNQPQHF.

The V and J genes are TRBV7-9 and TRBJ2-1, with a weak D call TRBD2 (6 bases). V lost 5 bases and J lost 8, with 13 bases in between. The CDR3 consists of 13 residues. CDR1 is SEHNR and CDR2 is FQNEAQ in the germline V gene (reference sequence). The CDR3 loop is CASSLPGGYEQFF. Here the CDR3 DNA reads TGTGCCAGCAGCCTACCTGGGGGGTATGAGCAGTTCTTC.

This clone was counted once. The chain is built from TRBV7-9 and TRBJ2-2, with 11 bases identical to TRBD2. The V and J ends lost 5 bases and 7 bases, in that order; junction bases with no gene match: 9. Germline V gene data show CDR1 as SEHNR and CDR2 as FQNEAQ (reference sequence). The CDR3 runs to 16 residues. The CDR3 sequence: CASSPGLAAAGGELFF. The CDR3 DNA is TGTGCCAGCAGCCCGGGACTAGCGGCTGCCGGCGGGGAGCTGTTTTTT.

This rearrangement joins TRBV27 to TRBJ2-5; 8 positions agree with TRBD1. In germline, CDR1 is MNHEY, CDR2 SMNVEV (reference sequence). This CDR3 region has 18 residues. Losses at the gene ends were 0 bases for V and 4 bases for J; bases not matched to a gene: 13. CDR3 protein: CASSLSRSTGRGPETQYF. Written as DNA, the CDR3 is TGTGCCAGCAGTTTATCGCGGTCCACCGGCAGGGGGCCAGAGACCCAGTACTTC.

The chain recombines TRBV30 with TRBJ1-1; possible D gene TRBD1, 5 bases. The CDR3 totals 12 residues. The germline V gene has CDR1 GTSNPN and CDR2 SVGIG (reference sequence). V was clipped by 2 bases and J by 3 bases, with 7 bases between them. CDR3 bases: TGTGCCTGGAGTTGGGGGGACACTGAAGCTTTCTTT. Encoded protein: CAWSWGDTEAFF.

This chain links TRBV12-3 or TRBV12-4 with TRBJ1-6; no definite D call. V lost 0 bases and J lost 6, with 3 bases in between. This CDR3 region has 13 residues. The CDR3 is CASSLAANSPLHF. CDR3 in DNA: TGTGCCAGCAGTTTAGCGGCTAATTCACCCCTCCACTTT.

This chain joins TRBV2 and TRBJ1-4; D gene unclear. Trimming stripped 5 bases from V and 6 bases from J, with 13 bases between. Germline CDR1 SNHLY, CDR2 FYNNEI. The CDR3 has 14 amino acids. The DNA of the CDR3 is TGTGCCAGCAGTTCGGTTCTACCCCATGAAAAACTGTTTTTT. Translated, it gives CASSSVLPHEKLFF.

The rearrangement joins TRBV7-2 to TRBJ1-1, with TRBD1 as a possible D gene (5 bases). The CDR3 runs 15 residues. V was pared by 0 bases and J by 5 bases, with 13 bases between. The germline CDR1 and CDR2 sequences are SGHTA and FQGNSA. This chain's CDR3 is CASSLAQGIFTEAFF. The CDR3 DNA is TGTGCCAGCAGCTTAGCTCAGGGTATCTTTACTGAAGCTTTCTTT.

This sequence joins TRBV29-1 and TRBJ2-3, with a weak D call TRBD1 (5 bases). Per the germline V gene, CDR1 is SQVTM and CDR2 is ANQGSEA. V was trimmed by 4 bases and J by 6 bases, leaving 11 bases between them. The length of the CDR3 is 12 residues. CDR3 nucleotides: TGCAGCGTTGTTATAGGGGTGGATACGCAGTATTTT. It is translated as CSVVIGVDTQYF.

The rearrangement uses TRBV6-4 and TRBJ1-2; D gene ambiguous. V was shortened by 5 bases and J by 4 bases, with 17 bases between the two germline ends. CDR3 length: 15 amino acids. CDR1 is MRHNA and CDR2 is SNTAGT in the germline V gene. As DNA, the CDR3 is TGTGCCAGCAGTCCCACAACGGGAAATCTCTATGGCTACACCTTC. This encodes CASSPTTGNLYGYTF.

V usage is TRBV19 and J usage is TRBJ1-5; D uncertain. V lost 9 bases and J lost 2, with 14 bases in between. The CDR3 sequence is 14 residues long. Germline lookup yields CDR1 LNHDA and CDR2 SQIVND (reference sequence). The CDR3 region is CASSRVVGNQPQHF. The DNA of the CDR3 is TGTGCCAGCAGTCGGGTCGTCGGCAATCAGCCCCAGCATTTT.

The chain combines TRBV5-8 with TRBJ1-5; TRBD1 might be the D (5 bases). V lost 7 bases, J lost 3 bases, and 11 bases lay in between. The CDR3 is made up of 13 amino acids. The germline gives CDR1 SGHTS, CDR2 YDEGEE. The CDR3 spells CASSRQYNQPQHF. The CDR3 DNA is TGTGCCAGCTCTCGACAGTACAATCAGCCCCAGCATTTT.

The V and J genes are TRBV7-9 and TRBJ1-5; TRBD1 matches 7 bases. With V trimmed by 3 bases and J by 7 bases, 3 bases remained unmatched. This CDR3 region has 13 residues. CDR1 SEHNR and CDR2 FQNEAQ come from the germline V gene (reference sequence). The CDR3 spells CASSLEGAQPQHF. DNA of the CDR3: TGTGCCAGCAGCTTGGAGGGGGCACAGCCCCAGCATTTT. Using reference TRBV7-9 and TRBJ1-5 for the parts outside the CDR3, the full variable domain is DTGVSQNPRHKITKRGQNVTFRCDPISEHNRLYWYRQTLGQGPEFLTYFQNEAQLEKSRLLSDRFSAERPKGSFSTLEIQRTEQGDSAMYLCASSLEGAQPQHFGDGTRLSIL.

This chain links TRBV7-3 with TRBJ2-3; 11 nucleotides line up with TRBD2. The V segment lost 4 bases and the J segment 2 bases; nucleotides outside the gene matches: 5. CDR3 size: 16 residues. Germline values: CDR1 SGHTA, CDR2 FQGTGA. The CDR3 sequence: CASSSGTSGITDTQYF. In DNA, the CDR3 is TGTGCCAGCAGCTCGGGGACTAGCGGCATCACAGATACGCAGTATTTT.

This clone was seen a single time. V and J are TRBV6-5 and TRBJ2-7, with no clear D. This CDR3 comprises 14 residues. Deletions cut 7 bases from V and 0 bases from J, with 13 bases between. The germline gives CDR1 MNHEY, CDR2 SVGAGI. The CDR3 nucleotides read TGTGCCAGCAATCCGAACCCGGGCTCCTACGAGCAGTACTTC. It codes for CASNPNPGSYEQYF.

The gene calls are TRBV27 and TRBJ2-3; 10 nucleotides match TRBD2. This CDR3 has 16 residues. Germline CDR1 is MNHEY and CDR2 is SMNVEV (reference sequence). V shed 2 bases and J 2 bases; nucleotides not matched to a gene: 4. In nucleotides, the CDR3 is TGTGCCAGCAGTTTACCGAGCGGGGGGGCCACAGATACGCAGTATTTT. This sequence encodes CASSLPSGGATDTQYF.

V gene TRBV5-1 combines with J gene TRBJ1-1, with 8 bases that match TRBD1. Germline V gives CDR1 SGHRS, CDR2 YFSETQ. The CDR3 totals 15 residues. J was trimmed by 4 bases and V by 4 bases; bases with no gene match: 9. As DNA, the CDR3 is TGCGCCAGCAGCCCCTTTGCAGGGGGCGGCACTGAAGCTTTCTTT. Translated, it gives CASSPFAGGGTEAFF. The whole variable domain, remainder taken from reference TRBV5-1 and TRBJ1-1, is KAGVTQTPRYLIKTRGQQVTLSCSPISGHRSVSWYQQTPGQGLQFLFEYFSETQRNKGNFPGRFSGRQFSNSRSEMNVSTLELGDSALYLCASSPFAGGGTEAFFGQGTRLTVV.

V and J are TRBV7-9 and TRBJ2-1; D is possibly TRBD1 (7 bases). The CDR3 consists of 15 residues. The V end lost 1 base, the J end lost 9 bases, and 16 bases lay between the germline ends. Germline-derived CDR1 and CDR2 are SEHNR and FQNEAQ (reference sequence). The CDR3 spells CASSLGQGGSGEQFF. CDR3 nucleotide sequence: TGTGCCAGCAGCTTAGGACAGGGAGGATCGGGTGAGCAGTTCTTC.

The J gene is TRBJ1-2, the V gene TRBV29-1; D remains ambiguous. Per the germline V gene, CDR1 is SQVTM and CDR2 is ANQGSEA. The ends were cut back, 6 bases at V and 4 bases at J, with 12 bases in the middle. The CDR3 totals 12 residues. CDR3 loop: CSVPGGAYGYTF. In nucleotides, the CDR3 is TGCAGCGTCCCTGGAGGAGCCTATGGCTACACCTTC.